Each of the 5 T cell receptor beta chains below was sequenced from the same sample in a study of blood T cell repertoires in COVID-19. The assay was immunoSEQ multiplex PCR, and TCRdb's table has in-frame clones only and misses some. Among approximately 170,000 clones listed, about 85% were seen once. The source material was peripheral blood. These receptors all come from a woman older than 75 in a cohort sampled during active or convalescent COVID-19.

The chain combines TRBV7-8 with TRBJ1-6; D might be TRBD1 (6 bases). V dropped 1 base and J dropped 13 bases, with 20 bases sitting between them. CDR1 SGHVS and CDR2 FQNEAQ come from the germline V gene. The CDR3 contains 16 residues. CDR3 residues: CASSLGSQAEGGPLHF. CDR3 bases: TGTGCCAGCAGCTTAGGATCGCAGGCCGAGGGGGGGCCCCTCCACTTT.

J is TRBJ2-7 and V is TRBV5-4, with 7 bases lining up with TRBD1. J lost 0 bases, V lost 1 base, and 4 bases had no gene match. The V gene's germline CDR1 is SGHNT and CDR2 YYREEE (reference sequence). The CDR3 is 15 amino acids. The CDR3 sequence: CASSLSTGRSYEQYF. In DNA form, the CDR3 reads TGTGCCAGCAGCTTGTCGACAGGGCGCTCCTACGAGCAGTACTTC.

The table lists this clone with a count of one. V usage is TRBV7-2 and J usage is TRBJ2-3; 7 bases fit TRBD1. From germline, CDR1 is SGHTA and CDR2 FQGNSA. The V gene end was trimmed by 6 bases and the J gene end by 3 bases; junction bases not matched to a gene: 6. The CDR3 length is 14 residues. The CDR3 nucleotides are TGTGCCAGCAGGCCGGGACAGCTAACAGATACGCAGTATTTT. It is translated as CASRPGQLTDTQYF.

The chain links TRBV12-5 to TRBJ2-1; D perhaps matches TRBD2 (7 bases). Germline values: CDR1 LGHNT, CDR2 FRNRAP. Trimming removed 0 bases from V and 9 bases from J, with 27 bases in between. The CDR3 spans 19 residues. DNA for the CDR3: TGTGCTAGTGGTTTGGTACTTGGCTCGGGGGGCGGGCAATCTGGTGAGCAGTTCTTC. It codes for CASGLVLGSGGGQSGEQFF.

V usage is TRBV5-6 and J usage is TRBJ2-7, with TRBD2 matching over 11 bases. The germline V gene encodes CDR1 SGHDT and CDR2 YYEEEE. CDR3 length: 17 amino acids. V lost 3 bases to trimming and J lost 1 base; unmatched junction nucleotides: 9. The CDR3 DNA sequence: TGTGCCAGCAGCTCGTGGGGTCTAGCGGGAGGATCCTACGAGCAGTACGTC. Translating gives CASSSWGLAGGSYEQYV.